This passage covers 10 T cell receptor beta chains from one sample sequenced in a study of T cells in Graves' hyperthyroidism and ophthalmopathy. Template material for amplifying TCR beta CDR3 regions consisted of RNA transcripts. The HTBI set primed first-round TCR CDR3 RT-PCR. MiXCR was run by TCRdb on the multiplex PCR reads, yielding one entry per CDR3 protein. The sample holds fewer than 450,000 distinct CDR3 sequences; roughly 18% are singletons and the top ten take over 35%. Sequencing was done on a sample of blood. The receptors here all came from a young man with Graves' ophthalmopathy.

This clonotype showed up just a few times. The chain couples TRBV5-5 to TRBJ1-1, with TRBD1 identical over 8 bases. The germline V gene encodes CDR1 SGHKS and CDR2 YYEKEE (reference sequence). The CDR3 extends over 14 amino acids. J was trimmed by 6 bases and V by 5 bases; bases with no gene match: 9. CDR3 nucleotides: TGTGCCAGCAGTCTGGACAGGGATCACGCTGAAGCTTTCTTT. Encoded protein: CASSLDRDHAEAFF.

This clonotype turned up a few times. The chain joins TRBV5-1 to TRBJ2-1; the D call may be TRBD1 or TRBD2 (5 bases each). The CDR3 loop spans 15 amino acids. Germline-derived CDR1 and CDR2 are SGHRS and YFSETQ. V lost 0 bases, J lost 4 bases, and 11 bases lay in between. Here the CDR3 reads CASSLAAGGYNEQFF. DNA of the CDR3: TGCGCCAGCAGCTTGGCAGCTGGGGGTTACAATGAGCAGTTCTTC. The full variable domain, its missing parts supplied by reference TRBV5-1 and TRBJ2-1, is KAGVTQTPRYLIKTRGQQVTLSCSPISGHRSVSWYQQTPGQGLQFLFEYFSETQRNKGNFPGRFSGRQFSNSRSEMNVSTLELGDSALYLCASSLAAGGYNEQFFGPGTRLTVL.

This clonotype was counted at least ten times. V gene TRBV9 combines with J gene TRBJ1-1; D is uncertain. The length of the CDR3 is 14 residues. Germline-derived CDR1 and CDR2 are SGDLS and YYNGEE. The V and J ends lost 0 bases and 4 bases respectively, with 10 bases between them. The CDR3: CASSVVAGGTEAFF. CDR3 DNA: TGTGCCAGCAGCGTAGTCGCAGGAGGCACTGAAGCTTTCTTT.

CDR3 residues: CASSFGQLGNTIYF. In nucleotides, the CDR3 is TGTGCCAGCAGTTTTGGCCAGCTCGGAAACACCATATATTTT. The chain combines TRBV12-3 or TRBV12-4 with TRBJ1-3; D call uncertain. CDR3 length: 14 residues. Trimming took 3 bases from V and 4 from J, leaving 10 bases between them.

This clonotype has a handful of counts. V gene TRBV27 combines with J gene TRBJ2-1; 7 nucleotides align to TRBD1. This CDR3 region has 16 residues. Germline V gene data show CDR1 as MNHEY and CDR2 as SMNVEV (reference sequence). J lost 2 bases, V lost 0 bases, and 4 bases had no gene match. The CDR3 nucleotides are TGTGCCAGCAGTTTATCGATCACAGGGGCCTACAATGAGCAGTTCTTC. Its translation: CASSLSITGAYNEQFF.

This clonotype was seen at least ten times. This chain uses TRBV3-1 with TRBJ1-2; 9 nucleotides line up with TRBD1. V shed 6 bases, J shed 5 bases, and the junction held 10 bases outside the gene matches. The CDR3 has 15 residues. Germline CDR1 and CDR2: LGHDT and YNNKEL (reference sequence). CDR3 sequence: CASSRSGTGRYGYTF. The DNA for the CDR3 is TGTGCCAGCAGTCGATCCGGGACAGGGCGGTATGGCTACACCTTC.

This clonotype appeared a few times. This sequence joins TRBV5-6 and TRBJ2-1, with 11 positions matching TRBD2. Trimming at V came to 1 base and at J to 12 bases, leaving 6 bases not matched to a gene. Per germline, CDR1 SGHDT and CDR2 YYEEEE. The CDR3 is 14 amino acids. The CDR3 sequence: CASSLIAGGLRQFF. In DNA form, the CDR3 reads TGTGCCAGCAGCTTGATAGCGGGGGGGCTTCGGCAGTTCTTC.

This rearrangement joins TRBV15 to TRBJ2-1; 7 bases are shared with TRBD2. This CDR3 spans 16 amino acids. With V trimmed by 2 bases and J by 0 bases, 4 bases remained unmatched. Germline values: CDR1 LNHNV, CDR2 YYDKDF (reference sequence). DNA of the CDR3: TGTGCCACCAGCAGATTGCGGGGGAGCTCCTACAATGAGCAGTTCTTC. Translating it yields CATSRLRGSSYNEQFF. Supplemented by reference TRBV15 and TRBJ2-1, the full variable domain reads DAMVIQNPRYQVTQFGKPVTLSCSQTLNHNVMYWYQQKSSQAPKLLFHYYDKDFNNEADTPDNFQSRRPNTSFCFLDIRSPGLGDTAMYLCATSRLRGSSYNEQFFGPGTRLTVL.

This clonotype was counted at least ten times. Here the CDR3 DNA reads TGTGCCAGCAGCAATAGCGGGGGGGTACAAGAGACCCAGTACTTC. As protein: CASSNSGGVQETQYF. The chain uses TRBV7-8 and TRBJ2-5; TRBD2 agrees at 11 bases. This CDR3 has 15 amino acids. With 5 bases clipped from V and 2 bases from J, the junction kept 4 bases outside the gene matches. CDR1 and CDR2 from the germline V gene are SGHVS and FQNEAQ.

This clonotype has a count of ten or more. The chain is built from TRBV12-3 or TRBV12-4 and TRBJ2-2; D not resolved. The V end lost 4 bases, the J end lost 6 bases, and 12 bases lay between the germline ends. The CDR3 is 14 residues long. CDR3 residues: CASSSKRLAGELFF. CDR3 nucleotides: TGTGCCAGCAGTTCCAAACGTTTGGCCGGGGAGCTGTTTTTT.